This T cell receptor (beta chain) is drawn from a study of blood T cell repertoires in COVID-19. About the research overall: Samples representing acute and convalescent COVID-19 were sourced from the United States, Italy and Spain. The analysed material was cDNA or gDNA that came from T cells, B-cell-depleted T cells, or PBMCs.

As handled by the study authors: How many nucleated cells were present was estimated from reference gene primer amplification. The data were produced by immunoSEQ multiplex PCR, yet TCRdb's version contains in-frame clones alone and is incomplete. V, J and clone size are those of that table, while D and trimming were read from the DNA. Counted here are 200,000 to 250,000 clones, 80% to 90% occurring once; the ten biggest clones make up 2% to 2.5%. CDR1 and CDR2 (germline): LNHDA, SQIVND (reference sequence). This CDR3 contains 15 residues. V was shortened by 1 base and J by 2 bases, with 11 bases between the two germline ends.

The chain recombines TRBV19 with TRBJ1-1, with D possibly being TRBD1 (6 bases). The sequenced sample consisted of peripheral blood. The receptor was derived from a man under 40 who had recovered from COVID-19. This chain's CDR3 is CASSIGTAANTEAFF. DNA of the CDR3: TGTGCCAGTAGTATAGGGACAGCAGCAAACACTGAAGCTTTCTTT.